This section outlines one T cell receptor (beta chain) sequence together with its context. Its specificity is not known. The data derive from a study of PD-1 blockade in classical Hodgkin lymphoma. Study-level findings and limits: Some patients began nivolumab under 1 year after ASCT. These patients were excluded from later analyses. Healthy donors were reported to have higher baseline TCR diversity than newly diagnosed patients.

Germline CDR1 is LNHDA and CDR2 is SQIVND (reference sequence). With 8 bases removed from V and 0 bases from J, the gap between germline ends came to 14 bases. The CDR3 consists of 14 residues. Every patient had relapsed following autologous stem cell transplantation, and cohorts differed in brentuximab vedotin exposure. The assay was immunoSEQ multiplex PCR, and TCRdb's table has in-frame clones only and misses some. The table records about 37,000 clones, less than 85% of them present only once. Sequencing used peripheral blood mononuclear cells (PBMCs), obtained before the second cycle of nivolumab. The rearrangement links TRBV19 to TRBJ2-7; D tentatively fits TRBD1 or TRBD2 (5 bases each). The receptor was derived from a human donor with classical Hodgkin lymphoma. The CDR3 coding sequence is TGTGCCAGTGCCGGGACGGCGAGCTCCTACGAGCAGTACTTC. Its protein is CASAGTASSYEQYF.